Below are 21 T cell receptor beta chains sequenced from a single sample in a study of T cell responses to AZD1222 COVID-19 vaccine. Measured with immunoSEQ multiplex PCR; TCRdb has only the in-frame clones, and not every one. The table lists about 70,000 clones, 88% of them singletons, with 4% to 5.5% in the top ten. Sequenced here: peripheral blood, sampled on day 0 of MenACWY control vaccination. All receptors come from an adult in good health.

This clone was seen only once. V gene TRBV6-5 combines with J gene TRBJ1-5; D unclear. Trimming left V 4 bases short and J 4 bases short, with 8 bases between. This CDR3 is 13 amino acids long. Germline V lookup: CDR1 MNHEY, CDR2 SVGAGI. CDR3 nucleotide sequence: TGTGCCAGCAGTTCGATCGGAAATCAGCCCCAGCATTTT. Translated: CASSSIGNQPQHF.

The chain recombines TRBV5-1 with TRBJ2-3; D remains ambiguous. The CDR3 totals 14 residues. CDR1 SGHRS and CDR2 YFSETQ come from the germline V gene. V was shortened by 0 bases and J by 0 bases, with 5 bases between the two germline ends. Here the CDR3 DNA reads TGCGCCAGCAGCTTGGGGCGCAGCACAGATACGCAGTATTTT. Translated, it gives CASSLGRSTDTQYF.

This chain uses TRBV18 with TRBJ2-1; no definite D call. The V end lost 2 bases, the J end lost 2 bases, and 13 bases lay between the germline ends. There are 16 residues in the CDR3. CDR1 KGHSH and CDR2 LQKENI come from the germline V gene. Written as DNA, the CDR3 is TGTGCCAGCTCACCATTCCAGCCCGACACCTACAATGAGCAGTTCTTC. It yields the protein CASSPFQPDTYNEQFF. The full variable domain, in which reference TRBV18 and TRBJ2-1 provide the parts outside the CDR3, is NAGVMQNPRHLVRRRGQEARLRCSPMKGHSHVYWYRQLPEEGLKFMVYLQKENIIDESGMPKERFSAEFPKEGPSILRIQQVVRGDSAAYFCASSPFQPDTYNEQFFGPGTRLTVL.

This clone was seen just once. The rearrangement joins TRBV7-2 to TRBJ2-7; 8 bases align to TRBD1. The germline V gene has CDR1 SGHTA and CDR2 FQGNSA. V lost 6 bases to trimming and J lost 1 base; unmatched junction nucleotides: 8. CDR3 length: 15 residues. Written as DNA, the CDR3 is TGTGCCAGCAGGCGCGGGACAGGTTATTCCTACGAGCAGTACTTC. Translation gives CASRRGTGYSYEQYF.

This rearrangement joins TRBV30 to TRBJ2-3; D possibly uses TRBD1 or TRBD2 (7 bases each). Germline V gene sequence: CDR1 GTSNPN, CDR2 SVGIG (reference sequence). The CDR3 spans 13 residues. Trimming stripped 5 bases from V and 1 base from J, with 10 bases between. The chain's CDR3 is CAWQGGGTDTQYF. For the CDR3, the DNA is TGTGCCTGGCAGGGGGGGGGCACAGATACGCAGTATTTT. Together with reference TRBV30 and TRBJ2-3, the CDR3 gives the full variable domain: SQTIHQWPATLVQPVGSPLSLECTVEGTSNPNLYWYRQAAGRGLQLLFYSVGIGQISSEVPQNLSASRPQDRQFILSSKKLLLSDSGFYLCAWQGGGTDTQYFGPGTRLTVL.

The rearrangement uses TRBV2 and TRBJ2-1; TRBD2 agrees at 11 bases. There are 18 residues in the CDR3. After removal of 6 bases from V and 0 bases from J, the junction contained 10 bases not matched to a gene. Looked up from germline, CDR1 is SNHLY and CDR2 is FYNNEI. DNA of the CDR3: TGTGCCAGCAGAAGGACTAGCGGGTACATGAGCTCCTACAATGAGCAGTTCTTC. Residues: CASRRTSGYMSSYNEQFF.

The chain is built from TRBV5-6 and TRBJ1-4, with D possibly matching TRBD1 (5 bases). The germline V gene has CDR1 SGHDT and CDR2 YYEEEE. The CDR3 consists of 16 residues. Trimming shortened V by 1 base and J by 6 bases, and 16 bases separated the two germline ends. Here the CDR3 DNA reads TGTGCCAGCAGCTTGCCTGAGTTGGGACGGCATGAAAAACTGTTTTTT. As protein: CASSLPELGRHEKLFF.

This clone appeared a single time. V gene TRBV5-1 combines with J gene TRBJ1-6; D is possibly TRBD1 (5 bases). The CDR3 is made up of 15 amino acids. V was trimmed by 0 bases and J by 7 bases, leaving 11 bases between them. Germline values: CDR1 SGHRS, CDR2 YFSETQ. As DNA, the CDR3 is TGCGCCAGCAGCTTGGTGGGTCAGGGAAATTCACCCCTCCACTTT. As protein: CASSLVGQGNSPLHF.

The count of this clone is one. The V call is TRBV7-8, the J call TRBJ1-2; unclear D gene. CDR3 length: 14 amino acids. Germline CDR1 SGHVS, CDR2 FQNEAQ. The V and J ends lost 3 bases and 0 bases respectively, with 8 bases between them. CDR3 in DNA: TGTGCCAGCAGCTTCTCAGCAGCTAACTATGGCTACACCTTC. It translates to CASSFSAANYGYTF.

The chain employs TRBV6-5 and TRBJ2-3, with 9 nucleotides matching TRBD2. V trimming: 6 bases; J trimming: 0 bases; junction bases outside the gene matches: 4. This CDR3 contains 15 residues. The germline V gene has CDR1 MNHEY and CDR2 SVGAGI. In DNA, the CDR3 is TGTGCCAGCAGGCGAGCGGGGGGTAGCACAGATACGCAGTATTTT. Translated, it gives CASRRAGGSTDTQYF.

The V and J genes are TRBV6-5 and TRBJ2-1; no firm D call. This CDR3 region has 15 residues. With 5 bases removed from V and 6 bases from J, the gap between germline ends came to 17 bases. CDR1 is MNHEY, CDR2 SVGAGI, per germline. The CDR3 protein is CASSPQGRYTNEQFF. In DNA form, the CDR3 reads TGTGCCAGCAGTCCCCAAGGCAGGTACACCAATGAGCAGTTCTTC.

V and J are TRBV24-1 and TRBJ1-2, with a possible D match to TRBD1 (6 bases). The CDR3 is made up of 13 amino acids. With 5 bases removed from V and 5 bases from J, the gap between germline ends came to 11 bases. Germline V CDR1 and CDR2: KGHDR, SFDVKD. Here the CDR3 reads CATSAGATYGYTF. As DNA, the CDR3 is TGTGCCACCAGTGCAGGGGCGACATATGGCTACACCTTC.

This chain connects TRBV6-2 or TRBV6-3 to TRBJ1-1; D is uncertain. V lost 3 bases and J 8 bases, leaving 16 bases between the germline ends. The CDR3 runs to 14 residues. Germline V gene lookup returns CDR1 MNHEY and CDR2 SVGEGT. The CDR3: CASSYSRSLSEAFF. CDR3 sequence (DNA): TGTGCCAGCAGTTATTCCAGGTCATTATCCGAAGCTTTCTTT.

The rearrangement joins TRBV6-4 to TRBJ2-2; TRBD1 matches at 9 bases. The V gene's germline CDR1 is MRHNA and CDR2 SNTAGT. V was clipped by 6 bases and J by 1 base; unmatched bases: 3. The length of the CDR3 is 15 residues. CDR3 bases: TGTGCCAGCAGCTCGGGACAGGGGAACACCGGGGAGCTGTTTTTT. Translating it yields CASSSGQGNTGELFF.

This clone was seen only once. In DNA form, the CDR3 reads TGTGCCAGCAGCTTAGATCAGGGGCTTAACACTGAAGCTTTCTTT. It specifies CASSLDQGLNTEAFF. The rearrangement uses TRBV7-8 and TRBJ1-1; tentative D call: TRBD1 (6 bases). This CDR3 is built from 15 residues. In germline, CDR1 is SGHVS, CDR2 FQNEAQ. Trimming took off 1 base at V and 2 bases at J, with 11 bases between the two ends. Full variable domain (rest looked up from reference TRBV7-8 and TRBJ1-1): GAGVSQSPRYKVAKRGQDVALRCDPISGHVSLFWYQQALGQGPEFLTYFQNEAQLDKSGLPSDRFFAERPEGSVSTLKIQRTQQEDSAVYLCASSLDQGLNTEAFFGQGTRLTVV.

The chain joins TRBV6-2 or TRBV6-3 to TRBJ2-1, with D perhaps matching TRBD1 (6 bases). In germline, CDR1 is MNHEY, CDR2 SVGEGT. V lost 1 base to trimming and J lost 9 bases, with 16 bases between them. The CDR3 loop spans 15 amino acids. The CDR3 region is CASSYFSGVSSEQFF. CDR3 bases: TGTGCCAGCAGTTACTTCTCAGGGGTATCCAGTGAGCAGTTCTTC.

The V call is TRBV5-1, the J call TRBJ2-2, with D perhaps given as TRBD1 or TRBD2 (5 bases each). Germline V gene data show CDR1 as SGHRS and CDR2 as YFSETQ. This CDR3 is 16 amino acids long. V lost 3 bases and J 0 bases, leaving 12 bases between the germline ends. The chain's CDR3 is CASSSSGTANTGELFF. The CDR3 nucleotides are TGCGCCAGCAGCTCCTCCGGGACGGCGAACACCGGGGAGCTGTTTTTT.

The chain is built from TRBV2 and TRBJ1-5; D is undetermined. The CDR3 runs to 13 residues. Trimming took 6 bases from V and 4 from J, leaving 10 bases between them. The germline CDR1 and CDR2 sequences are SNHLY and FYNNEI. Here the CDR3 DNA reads TGTGCCAGCAGCCGGGCCCAGAATCAGCCCCAGCATTTT. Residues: CASSRAQNQPQHF.

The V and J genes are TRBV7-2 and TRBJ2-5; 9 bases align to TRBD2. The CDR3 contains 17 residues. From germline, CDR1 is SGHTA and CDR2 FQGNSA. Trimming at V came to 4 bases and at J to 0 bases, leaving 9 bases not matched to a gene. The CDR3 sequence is CASSSLPSGAYQETQYF. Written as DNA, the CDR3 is TGTGCCAGCAGCTCCCTCCCTAGCGGGGCGTACCAAGAGACCCAGTACTTC.

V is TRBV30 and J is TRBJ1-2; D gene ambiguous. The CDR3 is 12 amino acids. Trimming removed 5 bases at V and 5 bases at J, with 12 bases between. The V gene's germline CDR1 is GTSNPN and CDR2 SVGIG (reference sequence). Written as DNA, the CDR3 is TGTGCCTGGCGTACGGCTGGATATGGCTACACCTTC. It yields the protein CAWRTAGYGYTF.

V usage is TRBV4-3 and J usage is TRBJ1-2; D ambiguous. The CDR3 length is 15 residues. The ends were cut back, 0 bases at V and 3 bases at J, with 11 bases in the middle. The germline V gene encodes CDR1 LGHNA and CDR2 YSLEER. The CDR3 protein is CASSQDRGGHYGYTF. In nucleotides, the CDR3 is TGCGCCAGCAGCCAAGATCGAGGAGGGCACTATGGCTACACCTTC.